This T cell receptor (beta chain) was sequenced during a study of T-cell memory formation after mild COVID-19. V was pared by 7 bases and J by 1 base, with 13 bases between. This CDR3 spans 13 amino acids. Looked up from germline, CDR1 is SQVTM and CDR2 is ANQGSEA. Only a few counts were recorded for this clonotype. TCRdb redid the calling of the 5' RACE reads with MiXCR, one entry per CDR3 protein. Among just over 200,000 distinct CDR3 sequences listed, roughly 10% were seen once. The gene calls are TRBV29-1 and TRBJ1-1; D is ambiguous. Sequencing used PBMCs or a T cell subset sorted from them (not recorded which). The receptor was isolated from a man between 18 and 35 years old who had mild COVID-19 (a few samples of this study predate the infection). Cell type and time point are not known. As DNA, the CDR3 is TGCAGCGCCTCGATCTTGAGGAACACTGAAGCTTTCTTT. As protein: CSASILRNTEAFF.